What follows are 3 T cell receptor beta chains derived from one specimen sequenced in a study of tissue T cells after allogeneic stem cell transplantation (dated by TCRdb to between 2021 and 2022). The time point label, read with the paper, signifies: mouse harvest day 14 after allogeneic transplant. Mouse grafts combined 10^7 T-cell-depleted bone marrow cells with 10^6 splenic CD5+ T cells, given via tail vein injection. Library creation used the immunoSEQ multiplex PCR assay. What TCRdb holds here is the immuneACCESS table cut down to in-frame rearrangements. Part of the clones is not present; checked against another copy, under half of the missing clones reflect an unresolved V gene, and the others are unexplained. Within this sample are over 5,500 clones, with about half of them counted one time only. The ten largest clones capture less than 40% of the sample. Input material: gut tissue. The source is a female BALB/c mouse given C57BL/6 T cells with graft-versus-host disease after an allogeneic hematopoietic cell transplant.

This clone was counted only a few times. Each gene name is a mouse one. The CDR3 end lies 1 residue beyond the end of the read and is filled in from the germline J gene. This chain joins TRBV3 and TRBJ1-2, with a weak D call TRBD1 (6 bases). Germline V CDR1 and CDR2: SNHLY, FYNGKV (reference sequence). Trimming removed 5 bases from V and 2 bases from J, with 9 bases in between. The CDR3 runs to 13 residues. The chain's CDR3 is CASSIQGNSDYTF. CDR3 bases read: TGTGCCAGCAGCATCCAGGGGAACTCCGACTACACC.

Only a few counts were recorded for this clone. Here the gene names and germline are mouse. Read coverage stops 1 residue before the CDR3 terminus; the germline J gene supplies the remainder. The rearrangement links TRBV26 to TRBJ2-5; TRBD2 matches at 11 bases. The CDR3 runs to 14 residues. Trimming removed 4 bases from V and 6 bases from J; junction bases left unmatched: 3. The germline CDR1 and CDR2 sequences are KGHPV and FQNQEV (reference sequence). CDR3 DNA (partial): TGTGCCAGCAGTCCGAACTGGGGGGGCGACACCCAGTAC. Protein sequence: CASSPNWGGDTQY. The entire CDR3 protein reads CASSPNWGGDTQYF.

Concerning this clone itself: Genes and germline are mouse. The read finishes 1 residue shy of the CDR3 end, and the germline J gene is used to complete it. The chain uses TRBV12-1 and TRBJ1-1; weak D call: TRBD1 (6 bases). V lost 5 bases to trimming and J lost 1 base, with 10 bases between them. Germline V gene lookup returns CDR1 SGHSN and CDR2 HYEKVE. The CDR3 totals 13 residues. The covered CDR3 bases are TGTGCCAGCTGGGGGGCCTTAAACACAGAAGTCTTC. Translating it yields CASWGALNTEVF. The full CDR3 reads CASWGALNTEVFF.